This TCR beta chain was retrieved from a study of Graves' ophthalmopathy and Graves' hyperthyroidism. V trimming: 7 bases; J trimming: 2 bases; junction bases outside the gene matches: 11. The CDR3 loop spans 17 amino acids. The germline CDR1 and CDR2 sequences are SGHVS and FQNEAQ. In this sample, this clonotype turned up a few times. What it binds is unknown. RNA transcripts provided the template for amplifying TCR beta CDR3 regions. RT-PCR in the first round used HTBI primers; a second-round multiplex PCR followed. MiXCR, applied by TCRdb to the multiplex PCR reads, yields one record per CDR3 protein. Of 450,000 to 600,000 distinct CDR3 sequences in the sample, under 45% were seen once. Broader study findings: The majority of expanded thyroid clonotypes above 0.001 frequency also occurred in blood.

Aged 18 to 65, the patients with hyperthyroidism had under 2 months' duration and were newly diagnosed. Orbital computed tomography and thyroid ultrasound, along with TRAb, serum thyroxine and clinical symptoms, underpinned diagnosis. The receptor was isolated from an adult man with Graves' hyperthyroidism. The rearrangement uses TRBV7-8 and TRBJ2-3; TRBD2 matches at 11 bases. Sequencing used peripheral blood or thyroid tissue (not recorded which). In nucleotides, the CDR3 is TGTGCCAGCACCGAGCTCGTACTAGCGGGGGTCACAGATACGCAGTATTTT. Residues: CASTELVLAGVTDTQYF.